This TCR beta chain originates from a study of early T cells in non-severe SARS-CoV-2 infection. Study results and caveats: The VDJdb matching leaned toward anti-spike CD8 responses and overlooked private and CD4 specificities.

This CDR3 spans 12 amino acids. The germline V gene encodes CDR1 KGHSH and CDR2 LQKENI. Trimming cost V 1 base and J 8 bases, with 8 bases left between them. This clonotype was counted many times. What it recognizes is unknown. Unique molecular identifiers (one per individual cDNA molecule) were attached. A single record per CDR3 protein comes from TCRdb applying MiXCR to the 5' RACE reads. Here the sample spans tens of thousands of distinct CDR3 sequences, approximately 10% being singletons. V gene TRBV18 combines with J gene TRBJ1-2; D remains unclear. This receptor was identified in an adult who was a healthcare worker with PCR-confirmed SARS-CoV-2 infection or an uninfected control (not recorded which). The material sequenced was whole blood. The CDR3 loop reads CASSPLEGGYTF. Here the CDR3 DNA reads TGTGCCAGCTCACCACTCGAAGGAGGCTACACCTTC.